This TCR beta chain was captured in a study of cytomegalovirus exposure and HLA in healthy donors. Amplification used 60 Vbeta primers and 13 Jbeta primers. The repertoire was sequenced with immunoSEQ multiplex PCR; TCRdb's copy has only in-frame clones and lacks some. The profile shows 180,000 or so clones, around 85% of them singletons. The CDR3 loop spans 16 amino acids. Trimming took 2 bases from V and 0 from J; bases not matched to a gene: 5. From germline, CDR1 is SGHDT and CDR2 YYEEEE. Points on this clone: Its antigen is still unknown.

General study points: Many donors shared some public TCRs, even though most TCR sequences were rare.

The sequenced sample was PBMCs. The clonotype comes from a man aged 18 to 30 in good health and CMV-seropositive. V usage is TRBV5-6 and J usage is TRBJ1-2; 9 bases fit TRBD1. The CDR3 nucleotides read TGTGCCAGCAGCTTTCGGACAGGGGTTTCTAACTATGGCTACACCTTC. This gives the protein CASSFRTGVSNYGYTF. The whole variable domain, filled in from reference TRBV5-6 and TRBJ1-2, reads DAGVTQSPTHLIKTRGQQVTLRCSPKSGHDTVSWYQQALGQGPQFIFQYYEEEERQRGNFPDRFSGHQFPNYSSELNVNALLLGDSALYLCASSFRTGVSNYGYTFGSGTRLTVV.